One sample yielded the 19 T cell receptor beta chains listed below, sequenced in a study of T cells in tumors after PD-1 blockade. Repertoires were generated with immunoSEQ multiplex PCR, while TCRdb's copy carries only in-frame clones and drops some. The data show 9,100 or so clones, roughly three fifths seen once. The specimen was tumor tissue, collected after anti-PD-1 treatment. The receptor set was obtained from a human donor with basal cell carcinoma.

This clone was counted a few times. This chain links TRBV5-1 with TRBJ1-1, with D possibly being TRBD1 (5 bases). Germline V gene sequence: CDR1 SGHRS, CDR2 YFSETQ. The CDR3 is made up of 14 amino acids. Trimming removed 4 bases at V and 1 base at J, with 11 bases between. The chain's CDR3 is CASSGGLRNTEAFF. DNA for the CDR3: TGCGCCAGCAGCGGGGGTCTTAGGAACACTGAAGCTTTCTTT.

This clone was counted a few times. The gene calls are TRBV18 and TRBJ2-5; D gene unclear. The CDR3 extends over 14 amino acids. V dropped 2 bases and J dropped 4 bases, with 11 bases sitting between them. CDR1 KGHSH and CDR2 LQKENI come from the germline V gene. The CDR3 spells CASSPKDVGETQYF. CDR3 DNA: TGTGCCAGCTCACCAAAGGACGTTGGAGAGACCCAGTACTTC.

The rearrangement uses TRBV5-6 and TRBJ2-7, with D perhaps TRBD2 (6 bases). This CDR3 region has 12 residues. Between the trimmed V and J ends, which lost 3 bases and 2 bases, there was a span of 6 bases. CDR1 and CDR2 from the germline V gene are SGHDT and YYEEEE. The CDR3 is CASSWEAYEQYF. CDR3 nucleotide sequence: TGTGCCAGCAGCTGGGAGGCCTACGAGCAGTACTTC. Based on the CDR3 plus reference TRBV5-6 and TRBJ2-7, the full variable domain is DAGVTQSPTHLIKTRGQQVTLRCSPKSGHDTVSWYQQALGQGPQFIFQYYEEEERQRGNFPDRFSGHQFPNYSSELNVNALLLGDSALYLCASSWEAYEQYFGPGTRLTVT.

The rearrangement links TRBV30 to TRBJ1-2, with D unresolved. V lost 2 bases and J lost 1, with 8 bases in between. CDR1 GTSNPN and CDR2 SVGIG come from the germline V gene (reference sequence). The CDR3 has 13 residues. In DNA form, the CDR3 reads TGTGCCTGGAGTAACGGGATTAACTATGGCTACACCTTC. It translates to CAWSNGINYGYTF.

This chain connects TRBV5-8 to TRBJ1-1, with TRBD1 identical over 11 bases. The ends lost 0 bases at V and 5 bases at J; junction bases unmatched: 6. Germline V gene sequence: CDR1 SGHTS, CDR2 YDEGEE. CDR3 length: 16 amino acids. The CDR3 DNA reads TGTGCCAGCAGCTTGGTTATGGGACAGGGGGGAACTGAAGCTTTCTTT. Protein product: CASSLVMGQGGTEAFF.

The chain joins TRBV6-1 to TRBJ1-1; D remains ambiguous. Germline V CDR1 and CDR2: MNHNS, SASEGT. This CDR3 region has 10 residues. V lost 3 bases and J 11 bases, leaving 7 bases between the germline ends. For the CDR3, the DNA is TGTGCCAGCAGTGACCTGGCTGCTTTCTTT. This encodes CASSDLAAFF.

The V call is TRBV27, the J call TRBJ1-6; D remains unclear. The length of the CDR3 is 16 residues. V lost 4 bases and J lost 8, with 18 bases in between. Germline lookup yields CDR1 MNHEY and CDR2 SMNVEV (reference sequence). This CDR3 is CASSYFGGQRDSPLHF. CDR3 nucleotides: TGTGCCAGCAGTTATTTCGGTGGGCAGAGGGATTCACCCCTCCACTTT.

This CDR3 reads CAWSVLESGANVLTF. The CDR3 DNA reads as TGTGCCTGGAGTGTTCTAGAGTCTGGGGCCAACGTCCTGACTTTC. The chain recombines TRBV30 with TRBJ2-6; the D is unclear. The germline CDR1 and CDR2 sequences are GTSNPN and SVGIG (reference sequence). The CDR3 has 15 residues. Trimming removed 0 bases at V and 1 base at J, with 7 bases between.

J is TRBJ2-7 and V is TRBV27; 10 bases are shared with TRBD1. The junction had 5 bases not matched to a gene; V was cut back by 6 bases and J by 6 bases. CDR1 and CDR2 from the germline V gene are MNHEY and SMNVEV (reference sequence). The CDR3 extends over 13 amino acids. The CDR3 coding sequence is TGTGCCAGCAGATGGACAGGGGGGGGCGAGCAGTACTTC. It translates to CASRWTGGGEQYF.

The chain employs TRBV23-1 and TRBJ1-2; unclear D gene. TRBV23-1 is recorded as an ORF, its role being uncertain. CDR3 length: 12 amino acids. Trimming cost V 7 bases and J 3 bases, with 9 bases left between them. The CDR3 region is CASTGKDYGYTF. CDR3 sequence (DNA): TGCGCCAGCACCGGGAAGGACTATGGCTACACCTTC.

This clone was seen a handful of times. The J gene is TRBJ2-3, the V gene TRBV4-1; TRBD1 matches 9 bases. The V and J ends lost 0 bases and 2 bases, in that order; junction bases with no gene match: 12. CDR1 and CDR2 (germline): MGHRA, YSYEKL. The CDR3 covers 19 residues. In nucleotides, the CDR3 is TGCGCCAGCAGCCAAGATTTGACAGGGGGATTCATTCACACAGATACGCAGTATTTT. Amino acid sequence: CASSQDLTGGFIHTDTQYF.

This rearrangement joins TRBV7-9 to TRBJ2-3; D may be TRBD1 or TRBD2 (6 bases each). The CDR3 sequence is 15 residues long. Germline V gene data show CDR1 as SEHNR and CDR2 as FQNEAQ (reference sequence). Trimming left V 1 base short and J 2 bases short, with 10 bases between. The CDR3 bases are TGTGCCAGCAGCTTAGAGGGGGGACCCACAGATACGCAGTATTTT. Translating gives CASSLEGGPTDTQYF.

In this sample, this clone turned up a few times. This rearrangement joins TRBV7-9 to TRBJ1-1; possibly TRBD1 for D (6 bases). V lost 4 bases and J 1 base, leaving 10 bases between the germline ends. Germline V gives CDR1 SEHNR, CDR2 FQNEAQ (reference sequence). The CDR3 runs to 14 residues. In nucleotides, the CDR3 is TGTGCCAGCAGCTACACACAGGGGAACACTGAAGCTTTCTTT. Translated: CASSYTQGNTEAFF.

This clone was seen only a few times. The J gene is TRBJ2-2, the V gene TRBV9, with 7 bases matching TRBD1. Germline loops: CDR1 SGDLS, CDR2 YYNGEE. The CDR3 length is 14 residues. J was trimmed by 8 bases and V by 3 bases; bases with no gene match: 7. Here the CDR3 DNA reads TGTGCCAGCAGCGGAGACAGGGCTTTTGGGGAGCTGTTTTTT. This codes for CASSGDRAFGELFF.

The chain carries TRBV2 and TRBJ2-7, with 7 bases aligning to TRBD1. The CDR3 covers 12 residues. The V gene's germline CDR1 is SNHLY and CDR2 FYNNEI. CDR3 DNA: TGTGCTACGGGACAGCGATCCTACGAGCAGTACTTC. This codes for CATGQRSYEQYF.

This clone was counted a few times. This chain links TRBV19 with TRBJ1-6, with D perhaps matching TRBD1 (5 bases). Germline CDR1 reads LNHDA; CDR2 reads SQIVND (reference sequence). V was cut by 8 bases and J by 9 bases, with 14 bases left in between. The CDR3 loop spans 13 amino acids. CDR3 residues: CASLRGVGSPLHF. The CDR3 DNA follows: TGTGCCAGTTTAAGGGGAGTTGGTTCACCCCTCCACTTT. Full variable domain (remainder filled in from reference TRBV19 and TRBJ1-6): DGGITQSPKYLFRKEGQNVTLSCEQNLNHDAMYWYRQDPGQGLRLIYYSQIVNDFQKGDIAEGYSVSREKKESFPLTVTSAQKNPTAFYLCASLRGVGSPLHFGNGTRLTVT.

The chain uses TRBV3-1 (or the pseudogene TRBV3-2) and TRBJ1-1, with TRBD1 identical over 9 bases. The germline CDR1 and CDR2 sequences are LGHDT and YNNKEL (reference sequence). The CDR3 has 15 residues. V shed 5 bases, J shed 6 bases, and the junction held 10 bases outside the gene matches. The chain's CDR3 is CASSAGTGTMAEAFF. In DNA, the CDR3 is TGTGCCAGCAGCGCGGGGACAGGGACAATGGCTGAAGCTTTCTTT.

The chain has TRBV2 and TRBJ1-1, with D perhaps matching TRBD1 (5 bases). Trimming stripped 5 bases from V and 4 bases from J, with 11 bases between. Germline V gives CDR1 SNHLY, CDR2 FYNNEI. This CDR3 spans 13 amino acids. The DNA of the CDR3 is TGTGCCAGCAGTCCGACAGTTCGCACTGAAGCTTTCTTT. Translation gives CASSPTVRTEAFF.

The chain is built from TRBV29-1 and TRBJ2-7, with D possibly TRBD2 on 5 matching bases. This CDR3 has 13 residues. The germline V gene encodes CDR1 SQVTM and CDR2 ANQGSEA. V lost 4 bases to trimming and J lost 4 bases, with 14 bases between them. This CDR3 is CSVVKGDRYEQYF. CDR3 bases: TGCAGCGTTGTAAAGGGAGATAGATACGAGCAGTACTTC.